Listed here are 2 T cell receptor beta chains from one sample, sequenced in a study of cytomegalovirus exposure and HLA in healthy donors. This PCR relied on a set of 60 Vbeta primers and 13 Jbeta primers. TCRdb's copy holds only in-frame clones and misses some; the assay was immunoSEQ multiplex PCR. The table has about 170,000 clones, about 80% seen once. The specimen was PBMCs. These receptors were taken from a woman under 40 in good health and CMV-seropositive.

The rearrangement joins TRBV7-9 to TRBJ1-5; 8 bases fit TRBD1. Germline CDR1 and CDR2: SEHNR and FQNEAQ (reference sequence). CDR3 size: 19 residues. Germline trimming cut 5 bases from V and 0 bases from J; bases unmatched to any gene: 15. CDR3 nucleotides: TGTGCCAGCAGCAATTTTACCGGGACAGGAAGACTTAGCAATCAGCCCCAGCATTTT. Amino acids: CASSNFTGTGRLSNQPQHF.

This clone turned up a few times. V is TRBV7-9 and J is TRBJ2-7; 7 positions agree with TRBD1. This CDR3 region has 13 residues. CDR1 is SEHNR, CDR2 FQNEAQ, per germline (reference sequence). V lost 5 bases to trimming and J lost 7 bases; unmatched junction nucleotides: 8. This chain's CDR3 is CASSPIDREEQYF. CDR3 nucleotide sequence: TGTGCCAGCAGCCCGATAGACAGGGAGGAGCAGTACTTC.